Each of the 10 T cell receptor beta chains below was sequenced from the same sample in a study of T cell responses to AZD1222 COVID-19 vaccine. Clones were read by immunoSEQ multiplex PCR, and TCRdb kept only the in-frame ones, dropping some. The table includes approximately 68,000 clones, about nine tenths detected once. The sequencing here drew on peripheral blood, taken on day 0 of AZD1222 vaccination. The receptor set was obtained from an adult in good health.

This clone was picked up one time. The rearrangement uses TRBV5-5 and TRBJ2-7; no clear D gene. The germline CDR1 and CDR2 sequences are SGHKS and YYEKEE (reference sequence). The CDR3 length is 15 residues. Trimming shortened V by 1 base and J by 0 bases, and 11 bases separated the two germline ends. This CDR3 is CASSLSPGLSYEQYF. The CDR3 DNA reads TGTGCCAGCAGCTTGTCGCCGGGCCTCTCCTACGAGCAGTACTTC. Supplemented by reference TRBV5-5 and TRBJ2-7, the full variable domain reads DAGVTQSPTHLIKTRGQQVTLRCSPISGHKSVSWYQQVLGQGPQFIFQYYEKEERGRGNFPDRFSARQFPNYSSELNVNALLLGDSALYLCASSLSPGLSYEQYFGPGTRLTVT.

This chain connects TRBV5-1 to TRBJ1-6; D call uncertain. The CDR3 length is 12 residues. V shed 5 bases and J shed 8 bases, with 8 bases lying between them. Germline V gene data show CDR1 as SGHRS and CDR2 as YFSETQ. CDR3 sequence (DNA): TGCGCCAGCAGACTTGTCGATTCACCCCTCCACTTT. Translating gives CASRLVDSPLHF. The complete variable domain, with remaining parts taken from reference TRBV5-1 and TRBJ1-6, reads KAGVTQTPRYLIKTRGQQVTLSCSPISGHRSVSWYQQTPGQGLQFLFEYFSETQRNKGNFPGRFSGRQFSNSRSEMNVSTLELGDSALYLCASRLVDSPLHFGNGTRLTVT.

The rearrangement joins TRBV2 to TRBJ1-5, with a tentative D call TRBD1 (6 bases). In germline, CDR1 is SNHLY, CDR2 FYNNEI. The CDR3 loop spans 14 amino acids. The ends were cut back, 2 bases at V and 3 bases at J, with 8 bases in the middle. Here the CDR3 DNA reads TGTGCCAGCAGTGAACGGACAGCCAATCAGCCCCAGCATTTT. Translation gives CASSERTANQPQHF.

This clone was seen just once. This chain connects TRBV5-4 to TRBJ1-1, with D uncertain. The CDR3 covers 15 residues. Germline values: CDR1 SGHNT, CDR2 YYREEE (reference sequence). The ends were cut back, 2 bases at V and 0 bases at J, with 11 bases in the middle. CDR3 DNA sequence: TGTGCCAGCAGCTTTCCGGGTAGGGTGAACACTGAAGCTTTCTTT. The encoded protein is CASSFPGRVNTEAFF.

The chain recombines TRBV5-1 with TRBJ2-3; D not resolved. The CDR3 length is 12 residues. V lost 4 bases, J lost 6 bases, and 9 bases lay in between. Germline V gene sequence: CDR1 SGHRS, CDR2 YFSETQ. CDR3 nucleotides: TGCGCCAGCAGCCGAATAGGGGATACGCAGTATTTT. It is translated as CASSRIGDTQYF.

The CDR3 sequence: CASSPAVVQSNQPQHF. The DNA for the CDR3 is TGTGCCAGCTCACCGGCCGTGGTGCAGAGCAATCAGCCCCAGCATTTT. This chain uses TRBV18 with TRBJ1-5; no firm D call. The V end was cut by 3 bases, the J end by 1 base, with 13 bases between. The CDR3 is made up of 16 amino acids. Looked up from germline, CDR1 is KGHSH and CDR2 is LQKENI.

This chain links TRBV6-2 or TRBV6-3 with TRBJ2-7; 8 bases agree with TRBD1. The length of the CDR3 is 14 residues. V lost 1 base to trimming and J lost 3 bases; unmatched junction nucleotides: 2. CDR1 MNHEY and CDR2 SVGEGT come from the germline V gene. The chain's CDR3 is CASSYYGQGYEQYF. In nucleotides, the CDR3 is TGTGCCAGCAGTTACTACGGACAGGGCTACGAGCAGTACTTC.

The rearrangement uses TRBV7-3 and TRBJ2-1; D is unresolved. This CDR3 has 15 amino acids. Trimming shortened V by 3 bases and J by 2 bases, and 11 bases separated the two germline ends. Germline CDR1 reads SGHTA; CDR2 reads FQGTGA. Written as DNA, the CDR3 is TGTGCCAGCAGCTTTCTCTACAGTACCTACAATGAGCAGTTCTTC. Encoded protein: CASSFLYSTYNEQFF.

The gene calls are TRBV27 and TRBJ1-3, with a tentative D call TRBD1 (5 bases). V was clipped by 5 bases and J by 0 bases, with 14 bases between them. CDR1 is MNHEY and CDR2 is SMNVEV in the germline V gene (reference sequence). The CDR3 has 16 residues. The CDR3 nucleotides are TGTGCCAGCAGTGCGGGGACGGCGATCTCTGGAAACACCATATATTTT. This encodes CASSAGTAISGNTIYF.

This chain connects TRBV6-2 or TRBV6-3 to TRBJ1-3, with D hard to call. CDR1 is MNHEY and CDR2 is SVGEGT in the germline V gene. Trimming took off 0 bases at V and 1 base at J, with 7 bases between the two ends. The CDR3 is made up of 15 amino acids. CDR3 amino acids: CASSYSKDSGNTIYF. In DNA form, the CDR3 reads TGTGCCAGCAGTTACTCGAAGGATTCTGGAAACACCATATATTTT.